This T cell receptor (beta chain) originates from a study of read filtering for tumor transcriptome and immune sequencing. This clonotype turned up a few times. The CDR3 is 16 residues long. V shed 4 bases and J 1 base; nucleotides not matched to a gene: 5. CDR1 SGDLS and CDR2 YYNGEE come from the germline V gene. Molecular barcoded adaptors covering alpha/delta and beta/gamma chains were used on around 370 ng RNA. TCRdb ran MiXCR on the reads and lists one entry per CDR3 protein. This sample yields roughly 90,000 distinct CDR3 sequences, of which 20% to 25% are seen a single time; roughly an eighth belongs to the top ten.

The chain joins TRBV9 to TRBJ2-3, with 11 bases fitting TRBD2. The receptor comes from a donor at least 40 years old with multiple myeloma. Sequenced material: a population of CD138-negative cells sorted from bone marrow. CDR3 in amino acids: CASSSIAGGGTDTQYF. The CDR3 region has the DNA TGTGCCAGCAGCTCCATAGCGGGGGGGGGCACAGATACGCAGTATTTT.